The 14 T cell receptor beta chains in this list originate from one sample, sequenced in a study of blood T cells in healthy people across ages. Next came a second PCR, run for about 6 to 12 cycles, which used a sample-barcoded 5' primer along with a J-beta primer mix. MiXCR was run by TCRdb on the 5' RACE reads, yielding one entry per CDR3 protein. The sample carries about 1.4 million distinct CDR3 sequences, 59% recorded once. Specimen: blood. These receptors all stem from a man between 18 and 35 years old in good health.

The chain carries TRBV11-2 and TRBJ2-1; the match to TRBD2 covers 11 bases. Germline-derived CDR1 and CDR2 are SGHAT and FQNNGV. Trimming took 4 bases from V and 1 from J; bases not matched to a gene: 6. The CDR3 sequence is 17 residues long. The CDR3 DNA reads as TGTGCCAGCAGCTCGACTAGCGGGAAAGGTTCCTACAATGAGCAGTTCTTC. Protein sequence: CASSSTSGKGSYNEQFF.

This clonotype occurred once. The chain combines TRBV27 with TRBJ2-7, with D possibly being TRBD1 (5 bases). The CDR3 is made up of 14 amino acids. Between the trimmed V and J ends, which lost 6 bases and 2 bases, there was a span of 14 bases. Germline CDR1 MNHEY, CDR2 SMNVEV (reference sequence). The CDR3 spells CASSPSQGTYEQYF. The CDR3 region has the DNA TGTGCCAGCAGCCCCTCCCAGGGCACCTACGAGCAGTACTTC.

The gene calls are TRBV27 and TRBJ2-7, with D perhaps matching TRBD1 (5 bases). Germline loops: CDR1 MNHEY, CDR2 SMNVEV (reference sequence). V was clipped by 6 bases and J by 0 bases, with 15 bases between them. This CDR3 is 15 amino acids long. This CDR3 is CASRYEGHSSYEQYF. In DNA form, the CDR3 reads TGTGCCAGCAGATACGAAGGACACAGCTCCTACGAGCAGTACTTC.

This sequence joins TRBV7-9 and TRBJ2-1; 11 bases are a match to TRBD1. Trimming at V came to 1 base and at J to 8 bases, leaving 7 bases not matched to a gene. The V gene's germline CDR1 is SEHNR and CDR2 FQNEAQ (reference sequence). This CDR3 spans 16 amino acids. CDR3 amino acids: CASSLERTGGLHEQFF. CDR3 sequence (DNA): TGTGCCAGCAGCTTAGAACGGACAGGGGGCCTCCATGAGCAGTTCTTC.

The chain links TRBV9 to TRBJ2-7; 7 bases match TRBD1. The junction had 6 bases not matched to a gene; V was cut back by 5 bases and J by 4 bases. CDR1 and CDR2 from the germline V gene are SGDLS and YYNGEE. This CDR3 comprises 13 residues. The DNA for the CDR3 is TGTGCCAGCAGTGCCGGGACAGTATACGAGCAGTACTTC. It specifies CASSAGTVYEQYF.

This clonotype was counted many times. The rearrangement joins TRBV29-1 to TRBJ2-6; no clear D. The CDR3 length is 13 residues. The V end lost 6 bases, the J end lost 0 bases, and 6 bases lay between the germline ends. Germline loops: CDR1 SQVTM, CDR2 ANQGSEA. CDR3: CSVQYSGANVLTF. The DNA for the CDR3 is TGCAGCGTACAATACTCTGGGGCCAACGTCCTGACTTTC.

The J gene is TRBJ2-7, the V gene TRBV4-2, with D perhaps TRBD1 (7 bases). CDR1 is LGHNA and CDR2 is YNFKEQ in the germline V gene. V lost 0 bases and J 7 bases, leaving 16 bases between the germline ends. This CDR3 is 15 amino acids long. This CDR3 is CASSQDFGRGDEQYF. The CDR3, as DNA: TGTGCCAGCAGCCAAGATTTCGGCAGGGGGGATGAGCAGTACTTC.

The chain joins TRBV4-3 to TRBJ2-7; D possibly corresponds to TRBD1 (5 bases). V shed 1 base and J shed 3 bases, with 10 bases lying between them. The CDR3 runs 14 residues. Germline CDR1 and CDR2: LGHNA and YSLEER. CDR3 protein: CASSQAGLGYEQYF. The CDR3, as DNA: TGCGCCAGCAGCCAAGCAGGGCTGGGCTACGAGCAGTACTTC.

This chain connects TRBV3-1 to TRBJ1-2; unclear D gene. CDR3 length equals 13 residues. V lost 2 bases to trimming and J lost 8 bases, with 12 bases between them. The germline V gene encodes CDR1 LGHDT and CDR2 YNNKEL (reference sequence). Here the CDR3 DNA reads TGTGCCAGCAGCCAACTGGGTTCAAGCGGCTACACCTTC. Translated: CASSQLGSSGYTF.

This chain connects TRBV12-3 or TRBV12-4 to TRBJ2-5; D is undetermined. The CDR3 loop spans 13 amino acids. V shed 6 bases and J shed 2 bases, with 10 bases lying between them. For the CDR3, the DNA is TGTGCCAGCAGGCTCCTCCTACAAGAGACCCAGTACTTC. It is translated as CASRLLLQETQYF.

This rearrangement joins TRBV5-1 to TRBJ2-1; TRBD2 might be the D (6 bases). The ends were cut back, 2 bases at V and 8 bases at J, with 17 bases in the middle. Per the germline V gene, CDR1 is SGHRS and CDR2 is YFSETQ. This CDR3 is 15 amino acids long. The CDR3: CASSFLFNGEDEQFF. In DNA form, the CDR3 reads TGCGCCAGCAGCTTCCTTTTTAATGGGGAGGATGAGCAGTTCTTC.

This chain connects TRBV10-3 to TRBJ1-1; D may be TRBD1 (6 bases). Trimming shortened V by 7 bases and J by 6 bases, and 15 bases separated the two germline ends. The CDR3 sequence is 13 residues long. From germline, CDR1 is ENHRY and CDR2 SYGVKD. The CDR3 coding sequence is TGTGCCATCACGGGGGGCCCGCACGCTGAAGCTTTCTTT. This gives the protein CAITGGPHAEAFF.

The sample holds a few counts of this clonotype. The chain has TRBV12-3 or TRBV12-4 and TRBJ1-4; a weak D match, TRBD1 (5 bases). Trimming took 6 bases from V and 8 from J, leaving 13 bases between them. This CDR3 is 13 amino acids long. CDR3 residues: CASSPSHREKLFF. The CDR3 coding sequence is TGTGCCAGCAGCCCCTCTCACAGGGAAAAACTGTTTTTT.

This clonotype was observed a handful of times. This CDR3 reads CASSRRLEPLYEQYF. The CDR3 DNA is TGTGCCAGCAGCCGTAGGCTTGAACCACTCTACGAGCAGTACTTC. This chain connects TRBV5-6 to TRBJ2-7; the D is unclear. Trimming left V 4 bases short and J 3 bases short, with 17 bases between. Germline V gene sequence: CDR1 SGHDT, CDR2 YYEEEE. The CDR3 consists of 15 residues. Looking up the rest from reference TRBV5-6 and TRBJ2-7 gives the full variable domain: DAGVTQSPTHLIKTRGQQVTLRCSPKSGHDTVSWYQQALGQGPQFIFQYYEEEERQRGNFPDRFSGHQFPNYSSELNVNALLLGDSALYLCASSRRLEPLYEQYFGPGTRLTVT.